This T cell receptor beta chain was identified during a study of blood T cells in healthy people across ages (dated by TCRdb to between 2014 and 2016). Broadly, across the study: Template switching captured roughly one uniquely barcoded TCR beta cDNA molecule per two T cells in model experiments. Age-related changes in TCR beta repertoire diversity were measured in the study by deep sequencing normalized with unique cDNA molecular identifiers. The donors were split into four age groups: young (average about 16 years), middle-aged (roughly 42), aged (more than 60) and long-lived (under 85). To avoid experimental bias, donors of different ages were distributed randomly across sequencing lanes. The study analyzed two additional independent replicas of 1 million unique cDNA reads from the same blood draw for two donors, one aged 18 to 29 and one aged 80 or older. The paper as a whole reports these results and caveats: Donor CMV infection status was unknown, potentially confounding age-related changes in expanded clonotypes. Estimates of total diversity from one million sequenced T cells were regarded as lower bounds and underestimates. Observed TCR beta diversity per million T cells fell roughly linearly with age, and a significant reduction was already apparent by age about 36. Compared with the aged group, the long-lived group had more naive CD4+ T cells, fewer expanded clones and increased TCR diversity, suggesting age selection. Since profiling was done on bulk unsorted PBMCs, naive and antigen-experienced compartments could not be conclusively compared. A strong correlation was found between observed TCR beta diversity and the percentage of naive T cells measured by flow cytometry.

The library came from 5' RACE. A second PCR of roughly 7 to 11 cycles was performed with a sample-barcoded 5' primer and a J-beta primer mix. A template-switch 5' adaptor carrying 12 random nucleotides introduced a unique molecular identifier onto each TCR beta cDNA molecule. At least 3 million CDR3-containing paired-end reads were obtained from each sample. All of the RNA was converted into first-strand cDNA using the Mint cDNA synthesis kit, with a TRBC-specific oligonucleotide serving as the primer. Following uracil-DNA glycosylase treatment, all cDNA underwent a first 18-cycle PCR with the universal primers M1SS and BC2_uni_R. The authors' pipeline ran thus. Normalization of each sample was performed by random selection of 1 million high-quality reads, each carrying a distinct molecular identifier. Instead of being binned into consensus sequences, reads with shared molecular identifiers were discarded. MiTCR, with a Q25 quality threshold and the strictest error-elimination algorithm, was used for CDR3 identification, clonotype clustering and error correction. A nonparametric unseen species model using Euler transformation provided a lower-bound estimate of total TCR beta diversity. The public sequencing data were trimmed at Q25 with fastp and processed into clonotypes with MiXCR by TCRdb, which kept only in-frame beta chains. Rows merge per CDR3 protein into single entries with the most common DNA and genes. These V and J calls are TCRdb output, not the study's own analysis. The sample table lists fewer than 2 million distinct CDR3 sequences, about 39% of them with a count of one. The ten largest account for 23% of the sample.

This clonotype was seen more than once but under ten times. Its target antigen remains unknown. No base quality information exists; no much larger clone differs at one position. The germline V gene (reference sequence) sets CDR1 to MNHNY and CDR2 to SVGAGI. Trimming leaves V shorter by 5 bases and J shorter by 8 bases, with the junction holding 5 bases beyond the gene matches. Counted from cysteine to phenylalanine, this CDR3 has 13 amino acids. Only the CDR3 DNA is retained, 39 bases long and in frame from the first base. Systemically healthy Caucasian individuals from Russia, 35 to 50 in total and aged about 6 to 100 years, were included as donors. Each donor gave ten milliliters of peripheral blood, drawn into EDTA-treated Vacutainer tubes. Ficoll-Paque density-gradient centrifugation was used to isolate PBMCs, with at least 6.5 million per sample. Trizol reagent was used to extract total RNA from PBMCs, with at least 5.5 micrograms per sample. Naive CD45RAhigh/CD27high T cell percentages were measured by flow cytometry on a PBMC aliquot from every donor.

The clonotype comes from a human donor in good health. Sequenced sample: blood. This chain is built from TRBV6-6 and TRBJ1-4; TRBD1 matches 7 bases in the middle. The DNA sequence is given as TGTGCCAGCAGTCCGGGACAGTTAGAAAAACTGTTTTTT. This sequence encodes CASSPGQLEKLFF.